This paragraph reports one TCR beta chain. Its antigen is unidentified. Original data processing: Filtering was not the same, since immunoSEQ gave junction-only sequences without quality scores. Data came from immunoSEQ multiplex PCR; TCRdb stores just in-frame clones and leaves some out. V and J calls plus clone size are reproduced from that table; the DNA served to infer D and trimming. The sample lists about 480,000 clones, more than 65% occurring once. This specimen belongs to a study of shared clonotypes between healthy human individuals. The CDR3 is made up of 14 amino acids. The germline gives CDR1 PRHDT, CDR2 FYEKMQ (reference sequence). V was clipped by 6 bases and J by 0 bases, with 8 bases between them. Findings and limits, study-wide: Having only a few donors restricted how much genetic and exposure-history diversity was captured.

This rearrangement joins TRBV13 to TRBJ2-2, with D hard to call. Sequencing was done on a sample of PBMCs. The source of this sequence is a woman aged 40 to 50 in good health. Some clones in this sample may be carry-over from other donors' samples. The CDR3 spells CASRSAANTGELFF. CDR3 nucleotides: TGTGCCAGCAGAAGCGCTGCGAACACCGGGGAGCTGTTTTTT. Using reference TRBV13 and TRBJ2-2 for the parts outside the CDR3, the full variable domain is AAGVIQSPRHLIKEKRETATLKCYPIPRHDTVYWYQQGPGQDPQFLISFYEKMQSDKGSIPDRFSAQQFSDYHSELNMSSLELGDSALYFCASRSAANTGELFFGEGSRLTVL.